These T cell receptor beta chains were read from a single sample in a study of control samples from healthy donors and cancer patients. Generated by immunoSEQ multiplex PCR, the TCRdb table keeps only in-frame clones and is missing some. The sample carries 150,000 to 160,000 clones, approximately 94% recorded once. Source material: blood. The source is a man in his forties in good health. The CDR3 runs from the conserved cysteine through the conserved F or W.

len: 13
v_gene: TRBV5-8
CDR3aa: CASSLEPAQPQHF

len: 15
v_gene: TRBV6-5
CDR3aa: CASSYRGPYNSPLHF

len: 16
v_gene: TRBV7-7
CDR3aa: CASSLTRTGAGNEQFF

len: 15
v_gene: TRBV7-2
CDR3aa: CASSLGGYRNEKLFF

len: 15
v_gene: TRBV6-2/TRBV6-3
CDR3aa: CASSYLGAETGELFF

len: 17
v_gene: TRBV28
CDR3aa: CASSFGVAGGRTGELFF

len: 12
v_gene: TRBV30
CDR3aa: CAYTGGNYGYTF

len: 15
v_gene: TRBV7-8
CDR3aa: CASSSTGRSGNTIYF

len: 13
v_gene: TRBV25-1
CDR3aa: CASSELYGSPLHF

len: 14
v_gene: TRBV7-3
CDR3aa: CASSLTGGYGGYTF

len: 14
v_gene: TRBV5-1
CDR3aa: CASSLTSFNTEAFF

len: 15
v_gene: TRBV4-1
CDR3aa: CASSQLGQGEYEQYF

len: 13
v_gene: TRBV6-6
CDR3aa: CASSRTDQETQYF

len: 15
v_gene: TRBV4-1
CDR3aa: CASSPTTGTNEKLFF

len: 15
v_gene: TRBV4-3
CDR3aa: CASSLQRSRNSPLHF

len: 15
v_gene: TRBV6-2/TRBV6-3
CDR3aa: CASSRDSATNEKLFF

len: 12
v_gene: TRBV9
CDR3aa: CASSATSYGYTF

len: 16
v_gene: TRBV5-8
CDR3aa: CASSLVGTQNTGELFF

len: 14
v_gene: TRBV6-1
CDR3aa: CASSEAPGEDGYTF

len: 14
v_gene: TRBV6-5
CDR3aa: CASSQSGAGTEAFF

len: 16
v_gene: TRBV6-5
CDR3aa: CASSYGFGSSGNTIYF

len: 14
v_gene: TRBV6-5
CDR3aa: CASSQTGVGTEAFF

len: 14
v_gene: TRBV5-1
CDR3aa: CASSLKGLNEKLFF

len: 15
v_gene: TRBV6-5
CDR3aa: CASKMSRTGDSPLHF

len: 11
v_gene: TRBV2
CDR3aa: CASRWGGELFF

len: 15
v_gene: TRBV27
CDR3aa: CASSLSDSGANVLTF

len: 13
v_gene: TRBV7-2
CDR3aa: CASSPYSYNEQFF

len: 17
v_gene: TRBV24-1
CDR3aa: CATSDRTGGFSTDTQYF

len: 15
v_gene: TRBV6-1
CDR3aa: CASSEAHSTNQPQHF

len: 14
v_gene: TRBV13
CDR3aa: CASSFLDRAWEQYF

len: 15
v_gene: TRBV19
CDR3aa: CASSTTGGANYGYTF

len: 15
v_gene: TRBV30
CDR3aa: CAWSVLGQGNEKLFF

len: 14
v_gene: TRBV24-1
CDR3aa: CATSERGRNTEAFF

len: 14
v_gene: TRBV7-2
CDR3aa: CASSHVGATGELFF

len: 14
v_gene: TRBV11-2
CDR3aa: CASSLDLTGRVYTF

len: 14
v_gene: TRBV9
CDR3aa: CASASRYLTDTQYF

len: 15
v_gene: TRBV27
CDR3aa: CASSSRRGASETQYF

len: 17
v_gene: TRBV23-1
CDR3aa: CASSQSGSRVRLVTQYF

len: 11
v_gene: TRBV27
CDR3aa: CASMVGTEAFF

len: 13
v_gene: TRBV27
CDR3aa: CASSLSGTGELFF

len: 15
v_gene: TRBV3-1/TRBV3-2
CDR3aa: CASSPWDRRGIGYTF

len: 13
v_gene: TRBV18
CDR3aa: CASSQTGGEKLFF